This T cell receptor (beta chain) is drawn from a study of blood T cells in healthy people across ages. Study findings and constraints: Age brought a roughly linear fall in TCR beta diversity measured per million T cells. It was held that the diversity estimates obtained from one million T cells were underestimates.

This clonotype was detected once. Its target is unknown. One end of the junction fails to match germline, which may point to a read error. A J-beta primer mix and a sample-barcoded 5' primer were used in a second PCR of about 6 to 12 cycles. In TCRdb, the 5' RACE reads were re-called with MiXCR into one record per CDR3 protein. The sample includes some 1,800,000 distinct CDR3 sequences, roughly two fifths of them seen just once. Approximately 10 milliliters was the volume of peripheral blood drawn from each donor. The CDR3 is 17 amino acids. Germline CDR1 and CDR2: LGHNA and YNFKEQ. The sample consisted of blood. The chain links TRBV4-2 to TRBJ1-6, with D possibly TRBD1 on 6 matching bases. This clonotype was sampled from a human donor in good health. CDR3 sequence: CASSPRIGGSYSSPLHF. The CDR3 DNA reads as TGTGCCAGCAGCCCGCGCATTGGGGGCTCCTATAGTTCACCCCTCCACTTT.